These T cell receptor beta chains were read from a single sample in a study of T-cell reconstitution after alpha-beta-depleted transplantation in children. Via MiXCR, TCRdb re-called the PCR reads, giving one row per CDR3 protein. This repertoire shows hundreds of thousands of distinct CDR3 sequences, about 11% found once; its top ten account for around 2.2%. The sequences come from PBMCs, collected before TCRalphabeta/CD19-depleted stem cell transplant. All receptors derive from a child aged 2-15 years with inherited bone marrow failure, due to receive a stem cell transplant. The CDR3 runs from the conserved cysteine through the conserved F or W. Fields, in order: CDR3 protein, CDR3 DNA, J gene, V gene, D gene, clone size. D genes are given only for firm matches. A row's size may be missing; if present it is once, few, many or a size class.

CDR3aa: CAWHGVTGELFF; CDR3nt: TGTGCCTGGCACGGGGTCACCGGGGAGCTGTTTTTT; j_gene: TRBJ2-2; v_gene: TRBV30; d_gene: .; abundance: .
CDR3aa: CASSTWTSGTSSYEQYF; CDR3nt: TGTGCCAGTAGTACCTGGACTAGCGGGACCAGCTCCTACGAGCAGTACTTC; j_gene: TRBJ2-7; v_gene: TRBV19; d_gene: TRBD2; abundance: few
CDR3aa: CASSHYTGGLGEQYF; CDR3nt: TGTGCCAGCAGCCATTATACCGGGGGACTGGGCGAGCAGTACTTC; j_gene: TRBJ2-7; v_gene: TRBV7-8; d_gene: .; abundance: many
CDR3aa: CASSLGGPGGQTQYF; CDR3nt: TGTGCCAGCAGCTTAGGAGGCCCAGGTGGGCAGACCCAGTACTTC; j_gene: TRBJ2-5; v_gene: TRBV7-2; d_gene: .; abundance: many
CDR3aa: CASSGRERETQYF; CDR3nt: TGTGCCAGTAGTGGGCGGGAGCGGGAGACCCAGTACTTC; j_gene: TRBJ2-5; v_gene: TRBV19; d_gene: TRBD2; abundance: .
CDR3aa: CAISEGGGLAGVGGANVLTF; CDR3nt: TGTGCCATCAGTGAGGGTGGGGGTTTAGCGGGAGTTGGTGGGGCCAACGTCCTGACTTTC; j_gene: TRBJ2-6; v_gene: TRBV10-3; d_gene: TRBD2; abundance: many
CDR3aa: CSASGGGSNEKLFF; CDR3nt: TGCAGTGCCAGCGGTGGGGGTTCTAATGAAAAACTGTTTTTT; j_gene: TRBJ1-4; v_gene: TRBV20-1; d_gene: .; abundance: .
CDR3aa: CASSGGQGSNQPQHF; CDR3nt: TGTGCCAGCAGCGGGGGCCAGGGGAGCAATCAGCCCCAGCATTTT; j_gene: TRBJ1-5; v_gene: TRBV7-9; d_gene: .; abundance: many
CDR3aa: CASSVGSWNAQETQYF; CDR3nt: TGTGCCAGCAGCGTAGGGTCGTGGAACGCCCAAGAGACCCAGTACTTC; j_gene: TRBJ2-5; v_gene: TRBV9; d_gene: .; abundance: many
CDR3aa: CASSLAPGGWYEQYF; CDR3nt: TGCGCCAGCAGCTTGGCCCCAGGGGGATGGTACGAGCAGTACTTC; j_gene: TRBJ2-7; v_gene: TRBV5-1; d_gene: TRBD1; abundance: few
CDR3aa: CASSSTGTGISYGYTF; CDR3nt: TGTGCCAGCAGCTCCACCGGGACAGGGATTTCATATGGCTACACCTTC; j_gene: TRBJ1-2; v_gene: TRBV7-9; d_gene: TRBD1; abundance: few
CDR3aa: CASSLGSGAPLHF; CDR3nt: TGTGCCAGCAGTTTAGGGTCGGGGGCCCCCCTCCACTTT; j_gene: TRBJ1-6; v_gene: TRBV12-3/TRBV12-4; d_gene: .; abundance: few
CDR3aa: CASSLGGTVIYEQYF; CDR3nt: TGTGCCAGCAGCTTAGGGGGGACAGTCATCTACGAGCAGTACTTC; j_gene: TRBJ2-7; v_gene: TRBV7-6; d_gene: TRBD1; abundance: many
CDR3aa: CAWISYNEQFF; CDR3nt: TGTGCCTGGATTTCCTACAATGAGCAGTTCTTC; j_gene: TRBJ2-1; v_gene: TRBV30; d_gene: .; abundance: .
CDR3aa: CASSLGEAQPQHF; CDR3nt: TGTGCCAGCAGCTTAGGGGAGGCCCAGCCCCAGCATTTT; j_gene: TRBJ1-5; v_gene: TRBV7-9; d_gene: .; abundance: many
CDR3aa: CSARVSLAGIDDIQYF; CDR3nt: TGCAGTGCTAGAGTTTCGCTAGCGGGGATTGATGACATTCAGTACTTC; j_gene: TRBJ2-4; v_gene: TRBV20-1; d_gene: TRBD2; abundance: few
CDR3aa: CASSPTGRSTDTQYF; CDR3nt: TGTGCCAGCAGCCCCACAGGACGCAGCACAGATACGCAGTATTTT; j_gene: TRBJ2-3; v_gene: TRBV5-8; d_gene: .; abundance: few
CDR3aa: CAGGAAGPYNEQFF; CDR3nt: TGTGCCGGAGGGGCGGCAGGACCGTACAATGAGCAGTTCTTC; j_gene: TRBJ2-1; v_gene: TRBV12-3/TRBV12-4; d_gene: .; abundance: .
CDR3aa: CASSSTGGEAYEQYF; CDR3nt: TGTGCCAGCAGTTCGACAGGGGGCGAAGCCTACGAGCAGTACTTC; j_gene: TRBJ2-7; v_gene: TRBV28; d_gene: TRBD1; abundance: many
CDR3aa: CASSVSLAGDWNEQFF; CDR3nt: TGTGCCAGCAGCGTATCTCTAGCGGGAGACTGGAATGAGCAGTTCTTC; j_gene: TRBJ2-1; v_gene: TRBV9; d_gene: TRBD2; abundance: many
CDR3aa: CASSLARPVYNEQFF; CDR3nt: TGTGCCAGCAGTCTCGCGCGGCCGGTGTACAATGAGCAGTTCTTC; j_gene: TRBJ2-1; v_gene: TRBV6-6; d_gene: .; abundance: many
CDR3aa: CASQDVYGYTF; CDR3nt: TGTGCCAGTCAGGATGTATATGGCTACACCTTC; j_gene: TRBJ1-2; v_gene: TRBV12-3/TRBV12-4; d_gene: .; abundance: many
CDR3aa: CASTGGVGELFF; CDR3nt: TGTGCCAGCACCGGTGGGGTCGGGGAGCTGTTTTTT; j_gene: TRBJ2-2; v_gene: TRBV7-8; d_gene: .; abundance: many
CDR3aa: CASSPLKGAREETQYF; CDR3nt: TGTGCCAGCAGTCCATTAAAGGGGGCTAGGGAGGAGACCCAGTACTTC; j_gene: TRBJ2-5; v_gene: TRBV5-5; d_gene: TRBD1; abundance: many
CDR3aa: CASSLTPLGLDTQYF; CDR3nt: TGCGCCAGCAGCTTGACTCCCCTAGGTCTGGATACGCAGTATTTT; j_gene: TRBJ2-3; v_gene: TRBV5-1; d_gene: .; abundance: .
CDR3aa: CASRQPGQASYEQYF; CDR3nt: TGTGCCAGCAGGCAACCGGGACAGGCGTCCTACGAGCAGTACTTC; j_gene: TRBJ2-7; v_gene: TRBV28; d_gene: TRBD1; abundance: many
CDR3aa: CASNLGGSDNEQFF; CDR3nt: TGTGCCAGTAACCTAGGAGGGAGTGATAATGAGCAGTTCTTC; j_gene: TRBJ2-1; v_gene: TRBV19; d_gene: .; abundance: few
CDR3aa: CASSFVAYSGADEQYF; CDR3nt: TGTGCCAGCAGTTTCGTGGCATATTCGGGGGCTGACGAGCAGTACTTC; j_gene: TRBJ2-7; v_gene: TRBV27; d_gene: .; abundance: few
CDR3aa: CASSLPSGANVLTF; CDR3nt: TGCGCCAGCAGCTTGCCCTCTGGGGCCAACGTCCTGACTTTC; j_gene: TRBJ2-6; v_gene: TRBV5-1; d_gene: .; abundance: many
CDR3aa: CSAVPMTEAFF; CDR3nt: TGCAGTGCCGTCCCAATGACTGAAGCTTTCTTT; j_gene: TRBJ1-1; v_gene: TRBV20-1; d_gene: .; abundance: many
CDR3aa: CASTGLSGANVLTF; CDR3nt: TGTGCCAGCACGGGGCTGTCTGGGGCCAACGTCCTGACTTTC; j_gene: TRBJ2-6; v_gene: TRBV2; d_gene: .; abundance: few
CDR3aa: CASSRLAGGAYNEQFF; CDR3nt: TGCGCCAGCAGCCGATTAGCGGGAGGCGCCTACAATGAGCAGTTCTTC; j_gene: TRBJ2-1; v_gene: TRBV4-3; d_gene: TRBD2; abundance: .
CDR3aa: CSVEAGLATQYF; CDR3nt: TGCAGCGTTGAAGCGGGACTAGCGACCCAGTACTTC; j_gene: TRBJ2-5; v_gene: TRBV29-1; d_gene: TRBD2; abundance: many
CDR3aa: CASSLTREGDYLRGANVLTF; CDR3nt: TGTGCCAGCAGCTTAACCCGGGAGGGGGACTATCTGCGGGGGGCCAACGTCCTGACTTTC; j_gene: TRBJ2-6; v_gene: TRBV7-2; d_gene: TRBD2; abundance: many
CDR3aa: CASGRDRGLSGELFF; CDR3nt: TGTGCTAGTGGCCGAGACAGGGGATTATCCGGGGAGCTGTTTTTT; j_gene: TRBJ2-2; v_gene: TRBV12-5; d_gene: TRBD1; abundance: many
CDR3aa: CASRLDSVSSYEQYF; CDR3nt: TGTGCCAGCAGGTTAGACTCCGTGAGCTCCTACGAGCAGTACTTC; j_gene: TRBJ2-7; v_gene: TRBV11-2; d_gene: .; abundance: many
CDR3aa: CSVGAWGEQYF; CDR3nt: TGCAGCGTTGGGGCTTGGGGCGAGCAGTACTTC; j_gene: TRBJ2-7; v_gene: TRBV29-1; d_gene: .; abundance: .
CDR3aa: CSAPDRGPSYEQYF; CDR3nt: TGCAGTGCCCCTGACAGGGGGCCGTCCTACGAGCAGTACTTC; j_gene: TRBJ2-7; v_gene: TRBV20-1; d_gene: TRBD1; abundance: many
CDR3aa: CASSQEGTVSSYNEQFF; CDR3nt: TGTGCCAGCAGCCAAGAAGGGACTGTCAGCTCCTACAATGAGCAGTTCTTC; j_gene: TRBJ2-1; v_gene: TRBV3-1; d_gene: .; abundance: many
CDR3aa: CSARGSLLNTEAFF; CDR3nt: TGCAGTGCTAGAGGGAGTCTCTTGAACACTGAAGCTTTCTTT; j_gene: TRBJ1-1; v_gene: TRBV20-1; d_gene: .; abundance: many
CDR3aa: CASSSGRRQGNEKLFF; CDR3nt: TGTGCCAGCAGCTCCGGAAGACGACAGGGTAATGAAAAACTGTTTTTT; j_gene: TRBJ1-4; v_gene: TRBV5-4; d_gene: TRBD1; abundance: few
CDR3aa: CASSPVPAVNGEQYF; CDR3nt: TGTGCCAGCAGCCCCGTCCCAGCGGTCAACGGCGAGCAGTACTTC; j_gene: TRBJ2-7; v_gene: TRBV21-1; d_gene: .; abundance: many
CDR3aa: CASSESGGSGTQYF; CDR3nt: TGCGCCAGCAGTGAGTCGGGTGGTAGCGGTACGCAGTATTTT; j_gene: TRBJ2-3; v_gene: TRBV10-2; d_gene: .; abundance: many
CDR3aa: CASRLTGGYTYEQYF; CDR3nt: TGTGCCAGCAGGCTAACAGGGGGATACACCTACGAGCAGTACTTC; j_gene: TRBJ2-7; v_gene: TRBV28; d_gene: TRBD1; abundance: few
CDR3aa: CASLNRDYLPNEQFF; CDR3nt: TGTGCCAGCTTAAACCGGGACTACCTCCCCAATGAGCAGTTCTTC; j_gene: TRBJ2-1; v_gene: TRBV7-9; d_gene: TRBD2; abundance: many
CDR3aa: CASSLREESTDTQYF; CDR3nt: TGCGCCAGCAGCTTGAGGGAGGAGAGCACAGATACGCAGTATTTT; j_gene: TRBJ2-3; v_gene: TRBV5-1; d_gene: .; abundance: many
CDR3aa: CASSPRDSFSNQPQHF; CDR3nt: TGTGCCAGCAGTCCGCGGGACAGCTTTAGCAATCAGCCCCAGCATTTT; j_gene: TRBJ1-5; v_gene: TRBV27; d_gene: TRBD1; abundance: few
CDR3aa: CASSLGFGGGTTEAFF; CDR3nt: TGTGCCAGCAGCTTAGGATTCGGGGGGGGGACCACTGAAGCTTTCTTT; j_gene: TRBJ1-1; v_gene: TRBV7-8; d_gene: .; abundance: many
CDR3aa: CSASGLSGELFF; CDR3nt: TGCAGTGCTAGTGGGCTGAGCGGGGAGCTGTTTTTT; j_gene: TRBJ2-2; v_gene: TRBV20-1; d_gene: .; abundance: .
CDR3aa: CSASWLAGVAQYF; CDR3nt: TGCAGTGCTAGTTGGCTAGCGGGAGTCGCGCAGTATTTT; j_gene: TRBJ2-3; v_gene: TRBV20-1; d_gene: TRBD2; abundance: many
CDR3aa: CASSPAGGGGTDTQYF; CDR3nt: TGCGCCAGCAGCCCGGCCGGGGGAGGTGGCACAGATACGCAGTATTTT; j_gene: TRBJ2-3; v_gene: TRBV5-1; d_gene: .; abundance: .
CDR3aa: CSARDPNRDQGWQYF; CDR3nt: TGCAGTGCTAGAGATCCTAATCGGGACCAAGGGTGGCAGTATTTT; j_gene: TRBJ2-3; v_gene: TRBV20-1; d_gene: .; abundance: .
CDR3aa: CATRSGTAYPSNQPQHF; CDR3nt: TGTGCCACCAGATCCGGGACAGCTTACCCCAGCAATCAGCCCCAGCATTTT; j_gene: TRBJ1-5; v_gene: TRBV6-2/TRBV6-3; d_gene: TRBD1; abundance: few
CDR3aa: CASSLDIALAGGLGSSYNEQFF; CDR3nt: TGTGCCAGCAGCTTAGATATCGCGCTAGCGGGAGGCCTTGGTAGCTCCTACAATGAGCAGTTCTTC; j_gene: TRBJ2-1; v_gene: TRBV11-3; d_gene: TRBD2; abundance: .
CDR3aa: CASSEASSGRNTQYF; CDR3nt: TGCGCCAGCAGTGAGGCTTCTAGCGGGAGGAATACGCAGTATTTT; j_gene: TRBJ2-3; v_gene: TRBV10-1; d_gene: TRBD2; abundance: many
CDR3aa: CASSLSGGAQETQYF; CDR3nt: TGTGCCAGCAGCTTGAGTGGGGGGGCCCAAGAGACCCAGTACTTC; j_gene: TRBJ2-5; v_gene: TRBV5-5; d_gene: .; abundance: few
CDR3aa: CASSGRGEKLFF; CDR3nt: TGTGCCAGCAGTGGGCGGGGTGAAAAACTGTTTTTT; j_gene: TRBJ1-4; v_gene: TRBV2; d_gene: .; abundance: many
CDR3aa: CASSFGFREQYF; CDR3nt: TGTGCCAGCAGCTTCGGGTTCCGGGAGCAGTACTTC; j_gene: TRBJ2-7; v_gene: TRBV5-6; d_gene: .; abundance: many
CDR3aa: CASSLTWLAGGQNEQYF; CDR3nt: TGTGCCAGCAGCTTAACATGGCTAGCGGGAGGGCAGAACGAGCAGTACTTC; j_gene: TRBJ2-7; v_gene: TRBV7-2; d_gene: TRBD2; abundance: many
CDR3aa: CASSYLLASGNGLDTQYF; CDR3nt: TGTGCCAGCAGTTACTTACTGGCTAGCGGGAATGGATTGGATACGCAGTATTTT; j_gene: TRBJ2-3; v_gene: TRBV6-6; d_gene: TRBD2; abundance: few